The sequence of this TCR beta chain was determined in a study of T-cell reconstitution after alpha-beta-depleted transplantation in children. The study's findings and limits: A year had passed since transplant, and T-cell counts and diversity by then came mostly from newly produced T cells. Approximately two months post-transplant, alpha-beta T cells reportedly originated from several hundred expanded graft clones. Day-60 TCRbeta diversity that was high in some patients was derived from surviving recipient T cells and thymic progenitors.

A TCRbeta library incorporating unique molecular identifiers was prepared. MiXCR, applied by TCRdb to the PCR reads, yields one record per CDR3 protein. The sample has about 260,000 distinct CDR3 sequences; 6.5% to 10% are singletons. The CDR3 is 14 amino acids. V was shortened by 0 bases and J by 4 bases, with 9 bases between the two germline ends. Germline CDR1 KGHSH, CDR2 LQKENI. This clonotype was found many times. Its antigen remains unidentified. This chain connects TRBV18 to TRBJ2-5, with D unclear. The input for sequencing was PBMCs, mostly from graft donor cells, taken 180 days after TCRalphabeta/CD19-depleted stem cell transplant. The source is a male patient between 5 and 17 years old who had a stem cell transplant for acute lymphoblastic leukemia, so the T cells may come from the graft donor. The CDR3 sequence is CASSPPIGRETQYF. In DNA form, the CDR3 reads TGTGCCAGCTCACCACCGATAGGGCGAGAGACCCAGTACTTC. The variable domain in full, with the rest retrieved from reference TRBV18 and TRBJ2-5, is NAGVMQNPRHLVRRRGQEARLRCSPMKGHSHVYWYRQLPEEGLKFMVYLQKENIIDESGMPKERFSAEFPKEGPSILRIQQVVRGDSAAYFCASSPPIGRETQYFGPGTRLLVL.